This T cell receptor (beta chain) emerged from a study of regulatory dendritic cells for organ transplantation. Sorted T cells were CFSE-labeled and cultured 5 days with allogeneic regulatory or mature dendritic cells at 1:10. The repertoire was sequenced with immunoSEQ multiplex PCR; TCRdb's copy has only in-frame clones and lacks some. This table has 9,500 to 15,000 clones, approximately 75% appearing once. V was pared by 2 bases and J by 4 bases, with 0 bases of the junction left unmatched. CDR1 and CDR2 from the germline V gene are LGHNT and FRNRAP. CDR3 size: 14 residues. In regard to this clone: Its antigen remains unknown.

V and J are TRBV12-5 and TRBJ2-2; 8 nucleotides line up with TRBD1. The material sequenced was naive CD8+ T cells from blood cultured with regulatory dendritic cells. The subset was: CD45RA+ naive T cells. This clonotype was obtained from a human donor in good health. CDR3 sequence: CASGLQGATGELFF. The CDR3 bases are TGTGCTAGTGGTTTGCAGGGGGCCACCGGGGAGCTGTTTTTT. The variable domain in full, with the rest retrieved from reference TRBV12-5 and TRBJ2-2, is DARVTQTPRHKVTEMGQEVTMRCQPILGHNTVFWYRQTMMQGLELLAYFRNRAPLDDSGMPKDRFSAEMPDATLATLKIQPSEPRDSAVYFCASGLQGATGELFFGEGSRLTVL.